Below are 11 T cell receptor beta chains sequenced from a single sample in a study of control samples from healthy donors and cancer patients (dated by TCRdb to 2018 to 2021). Library creation used the immunoSEQ multiplex PCR assay. The immuneACCESS repertoire file appears here via TCRdb, limited to in-frame rearrangements. These files lack a portion of the clones; in checked studies, under half of the deficit traces to unresolved V genes, and the cause of the others is not known. The table for this sample lists around 70,000 clones; 65% to 85% of them were counted only once. The top ten clonotypes cover about 15% of the sample. The specimen sequenced was blood. The receptors derive from a man between 60 and 75 years old in good health.

The genes are TRBV7-2 and TRBJ2-7; D unclear. This CDR3 region has 14 residues. Trimming left V 2 bases short and J 6 bases short, with 14 bases between. Germline V gene lookup returns CDR1 SGHTA and CDR2 FQGNSA. CDR3 region: CASSLLLPTREQYF. The CDR3 coding sequence is TGTGCCAGCAGCTTATTACTACCCACCCGCGAGCAGTACTTC.

The V and J genes are TRBV12-3 or TRBV12-4 and TRBJ2-5; the D gene is possibly TRBD2 (5 bases). The CDR3 covers 13 residues. Trimming took off 2 bases at V and 8 bases at J, with 12 bases between the two ends. CDR3 nucleotide sequence: TGTGCCAGCAGTTTACTAACTAGTCACACCCAGTACTTC. This encodes CASSLLTSHTQYF.

The rearrangement joins TRBV7-9 to TRBJ1-1, with a tentative D call TRBD1 (5 bases). Germline lookup yields CDR1 SEHNR and CDR2 FQNEAQ (reference sequence). Trimming removed 2 bases from V and 5 bases from J, with 15 bases in between. CDR3 size: 15 residues. CDR3 loop: CASSLSEGRGTEAFF. DNA for the CDR3: TGTGCCAGCAGCTTATCTGAGGGGCGGGGAACTGAAGCTTTCTTT. The variable domain in full, with the rest retrieved from reference TRBV7-9 and TRBJ1-1, is DTGVSQNPRHKITKRGQNVTFRCDPISEHNRLYWYRQTLGQGPEFLTYFQNEAQLEKSRLLSDRFSAERPKGSFSTLEIQRTEQGDSAMYLCASSLSEGRGTEAFFGQGTRLTVV.

V gene TRBV15 combines with J gene TRBJ2-2, with D hard to call. CDR3 length: 14 amino acids. CDR1 LNHNV and CDR2 YYDKDF come from the germline V gene (reference sequence). Trimming shortened V by 0 bases and J by 1 base, and 3 bases separated the two germline ends. The CDR3 loop is CATSRDLNTGELFF. The CDR3 DNA reads TGTGCCACCAGCAGAGATTTGAACACCGGGGAGCTGTTTTTT.

This clone has more than one count but fewer than ten. The genes are TRBV30 and TRBJ2-7; a weak D match, TRBD1 (5 bases). This CDR3 comprises 13 residues. Trimming took 0 bases from V and 3 from J, leaving 9 bases between them. Germline V gives CDR1 GTSNPN, CDR2 SVGIG (reference sequence). Here the CDR3 DNA reads TGTGCCTGGAGTGTACTGCAGGGCTACGAGCAGTACTTC. This codes for CAWSVLQGYEQYF.

This clone was seen only once. The chain links TRBV28 to TRBJ1-2; 10 nucleotides align to TRBD1. The CDR3 sequence is 15 residues long. The V and J ends lost 6 bases and 6 bases, in that order; junction bases with no gene match: 10. Germline loops: CDR1 MDHEN, CDR2 SYDVKM. The CDR3 loop reads CASSLTGGIGDGYTF. DNA for the CDR3: TGTGCCAGCAGCCTGACAGGGGGCATTGGGGATGGCTACACCTTC.

The gene calls are TRBV3-1 (or the pseudogene TRBV3-2) and TRBJ2-1; no clear D. CDR1 is LGHDT, CDR2 YNNKEL, per germline (reference sequence). V dropped 4 bases and J dropped 8 bases, with 9 bases sitting between them. The CDR3 runs 12 residues. The CDR3 DNA follows: TGTGCCAGCAGCCGTTATGTCCATGAGCAGTTCTTC. Amino acid sequence: CASSRYVHEQFF.

Note on this clone: Sequence at one end of the junction differs from germline and may be a read error. This chain joins TRBV3-1 (or the pseudogene TRBV3-2) and TRBJ2-1; possible D gene TRBD2, 6 bases. Germline V gene data show CDR1 as LGHDT and CDR2 as YNNKEL (reference sequence). The CDR3 is 13 residues long. CDR3 in amino acids: CASSQGRDSPQVF. The CDR3 DNA sequence: TGTGCCAGCAGCCAGGGCCGGGACTCCCCCCAGGTCTTC.

This clone was counted a single time. This chain uses TRBV10-3 with TRBJ1-1; D is uncertain. The CDR3 contains 12 residues. Trimming shortened V by 4 bases and J by 5 bases, and 8 bases separated the two germline ends. Germline V CDR1 and CDR2: ENHRY, SYGVKD. In nucleotides, the CDR3 is TGTGCCATCAGTGGACCGGAGACTGAAGCTTTCTTT. It is translated as CAISGPETEAFF.

This clone showed up just once. V is TRBV27 and J is TRBJ2-7; tentatively, D is TRBD2 (6 bases). Germline V CDR1 and CDR2: MNHEY, SMNVEV (reference sequence). The length of the CDR3 is 16 residues. The germline V and J ends were trimmed by 2 bases and 9 bases, with 23 bases remaining between them. CDR3: CASSLEGGAGVVGQYF. CDR3 in DNA: TGTGCCAGCAGTTTAGAAGGAGGGGCCGGTGTCGTGGGGCAGTACTTC.

This clone was counted a single time. This chain links TRBV15 with TRBJ1-2; D is possibly TRBD1 (5 bases). Per the germline V gene, CDR1 is LNHNV and CDR2 is YYDKDF (reference sequence). This CDR3 has 13 amino acids. Trimming stripped 1 base from V and 4 bases from J, with 7 bases between. This chain's CDR3 is CATSRGGGYGYTF. The CDR3 DNA reads TGTGCCACCAGCAGAGGGGGGGGCTATGGCTACACCTTC.